This T cell receptor (beta chain) was identified during a study of blood T cell repertoires in COVID-19. Study overall: The United States, Italy and Spain supplied acute and convalescent COVID-19 samples. PBMCs, B-cell-depleted T cells, or T cells were the source of the cDNA or gDNA that made up the material.

CDR1 and CDR2 from the germline V gene are MNHEY and SMNVEV (reference sequence). The CDR3 consists of 11 residues. V lost 8 bases and J lost 10, with 12 bases in between. Methods used by the authors: Amplifying reference gene primers gave estimates of nucleated cell counts. Method: immunoSEQ multiplex PCR; TCRdb's copy keeps in-frame clones and lacks some. Clonal size and the V and J genes are those of that table, whereas D and trimming came from the DNA. This sample yields about 230,000 clones, of which 80% to 85% are seen a single time; 27% belongs to the top ten. V is TRBV27 and J is TRBJ2-1; D may be TRBD1 (5 bases). The TCR sequence derives from a man aged 40-55 years with acute or convalescent COVID-19. Sequencing input: peripheral blood. CDR3 sequence reads: CASVRGQEQFF. The CDR3 coding sequence is TGTGCCAGCGTGAGAGGACAAGAGCAGTTCTTC.